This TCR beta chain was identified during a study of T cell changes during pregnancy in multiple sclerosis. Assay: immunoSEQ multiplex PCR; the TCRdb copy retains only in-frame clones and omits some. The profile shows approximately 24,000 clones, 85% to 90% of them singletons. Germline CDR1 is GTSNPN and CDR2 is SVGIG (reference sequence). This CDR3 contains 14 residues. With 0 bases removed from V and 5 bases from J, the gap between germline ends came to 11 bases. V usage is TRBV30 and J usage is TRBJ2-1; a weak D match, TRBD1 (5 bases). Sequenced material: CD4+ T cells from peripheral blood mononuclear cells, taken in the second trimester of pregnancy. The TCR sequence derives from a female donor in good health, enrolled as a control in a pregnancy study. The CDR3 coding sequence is TGTGCCTGGAGTGTAGGGGAACATCACAATGAGCAGTTCTTC. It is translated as CAWSVGEHHNEQFF.